These 16 T cell receptor beta chains were sequenced from one sample in a study of cytomegalovirus exposure and HLA in healthy donors. A multiplex PCR was run with 60 Vbeta primers and 13 Jbeta primers. Here immunoSEQ multiplex PCR was the method, and the copy in TCRdb shows in-frame clones only, minus some. The table lists roughly 150,000 clones, 80% of them singletons. The sequenced sample consisted of PBMCs. Receptors were obtained from a woman in her thirties or forties in good health and CMV-seronegative.

This chain joins TRBV7-9 and TRBJ1-5, with D maybe TRBD1 (6 bases). V was clipped by 2 bases and J by 3 bases, with 14 bases between them. Germline V gives CDR1 SEHNR, CDR2 FQNEAQ (reference sequence). The CDR3 sequence is 16 residues long. In DNA form, the CDR3 reads TGTGCCAGCAGCTTAACGCGCCAGGGGTCCAATCAGCCCCAGCATTTT. Translating it yields CASSLTRQGSNQPQHF. Based on the CDR3 plus reference TRBV7-9 and TRBJ1-5, the full variable domain is DTGVSQNPRHKITKRGQNVTFRCDPISEHNRLYWYRQTLGQGPEFLTYFQNEAQLEKSRLLSDRFSAERPKGSFSTLEIQRTEQGDSAMYLCASSLTRQGSNQPQHFGDGTRLSIL.

J is TRBJ2-1 and V is TRBV4-3, with D maybe TRBD1 (6 bases). CDR1 LGHNA and CDR2 YSLEER come from the germline V gene. The CDR3 is 17 residues long. V was trimmed by 0 bases and J by 8 bases, leaving 20 bases between them. The CDR3 here is CASSQDRAGRGGHEQFF. The CDR3 bases are TGCGCCAGCAGCCAAGATAGGGCAGGCAGGGGTGGACATGAGCAGTTCTTC.

J is TRBJ2-1 and V is TRBV30; D gene uncertain. Per the germline V gene, CDR1 is GTSNPN and CDR2 is SVGIG (reference sequence). This CDR3 has 12 residues. Trimming stripped 4 bases from V and 3 bases from J, with 7 bases between. The CDR3, as DNA: TGTGCCTGGATTCCTAACTACAATGAGCAGTTCTTC. It specifies CAWIPNYNEQFF.

The V call is TRBV27, the J call TRBJ1-6, with 7 bases fitting TRBD1. Germline V lookup: CDR1 MNHEY, CDR2 SMNVEV (reference sequence). With 5 bases clipped from V and 5 bases from J, the junction kept 3 bases outside the gene matches. The CDR3 extends over 14 amino acids. Here the CDR3 reads CASSPDRDNSPLHF. CDR3 in DNA: TGTGCCAGCAGTCCCGACAGGGATAATTCACCCCTCCACTTT.

This clone was seen once. The chain is built from TRBV7-3 and TRBJ2-2; 11 bases match TRBD2. CDR1 is SGHTA, CDR2 FQGTGA, per germline. V lost 4 bases and J lost 6; bases outside the gene matches: 1. This CDR3 is built from 14 residues. This CDR3 reads CASSSGLAAGELFF. The CDR3 DNA reads TGTGCCAGCAGCTCGGGACTAGCGGCCGGGGAGCTGTTTTTT.

The chain combines TRBV27 with TRBJ1-5, with 9 bases fitting TRBD1. The trim removed 4 bases at V and 9 bases at J, leaving 10 bases unmatched. From germline, CDR1 is MNHEY and CDR2 SMNVEV (reference sequence). This CDR3 has 15 residues. Here the CDR3 reads CASSSMGQGTGPQHF. CDR3 bases: TGTGCCAGCAGTTCCATGGGACAGGGAACGGGGCCCCAGCATTTT.

The V call is TRBV5-1, the J call TRBJ2-3; perhaps TRBD2 as D (6 bases). Germline V lookup: CDR1 SGHRS, CDR2 YFSETQ. The V and J ends lost 2 bases and 4 bases respectively, with 14 bases between them. The CDR3 is 15 amino acids. Here the CDR3 DNA reads TGCGCCAGCAGCTTAGTTCAGGGACTGGCAGATACGCAGTATTTT. Protein: CASSLVQGLADTQYF.

The J gene is TRBJ2-2, the V gene TRBV6-6, with 7 bases lining up with TRBD1. The CDR3 totals 15 residues. J was trimmed by 2 bases and V by 7 bases; bases with no gene match: 7. Germline-derived CDR1 and CDR2 are MNHNY and SVGAGI (reference sequence). The CDR3 nucleotides read TGTGCCAGCAATAGGGGGACAGTAAACACCGGGGAGCTGTTTTTT. It yields the protein CASNRGTVNTGELFF.

V and J are TRBV4-1 and TRBJ1-1; D possibly corresponds to TRBD1 (5 bases). Looked up from germline, CDR1 is MGHRA and CDR2 is YSYEKL. This CDR3 region has 16 residues. V was trimmed by 4 bases and J by 3 bases, leaving 18 bases between them. CDR3 nucleotides: TGCGCCAGCAGCCCCCCTAGGGGAGGGAAGGACACTGAAGCTTTCTTT. Its protein is CASSPPRGGKDTEAFF.

The chain combines TRBV7-2 with TRBJ1-2, with a weak D call TRBD1 (5 bases). This CDR3 comprises 16 residues. Germline V gene lookup returns CDR1 SGHTA and CDR2 FQGNSA. Trimming stripped 0 bases from V and 1 base from J, with 12 bases between. This chain's CDR3 is CASSLARAGNNYGYTF. CDR3 nucleotide sequence: TGTGCCAGCAGCTTAGCGCGCGCAGGGAATAACTATGGCTACACCTTC.

The chain combines TRBV6-4 with TRBJ2-6; tentatively, D is TRBD1 (6 bases). Between the trimmed V and J ends, which lost 1 base and 2 bases, there was a span of 6 bases. The CDR3 totals 15 residues. CDR1 and CDR2 from the germline V gene are MRHNA and SNTAGT. CDR3 sequence: CASSDWGPGANVLTF. The DNA for the CDR3 is TGTGCCAGCAGTGACTGGGGGCCTGGGGCCAACGTCCTGACTTTC.

J is TRBJ2-3 and V is TRBV2; unclear D gene. Trimming removed 6 bases at V and 0 bases at J, with 7 bases between. The CDR3 sequence is 13 residues long. Germline loops: CDR1 SNHLY, CDR2 FYNNEI. The CDR3 DNA reads TGTGCCAGCAGCCAGTATAGCACAGATACGCAGTATTTT. Residues: CASSQYSTDTQYF.

The chain has TRBV18 and TRBJ2-3; possibly TRBD2 for D (6 bases). Per germline, CDR1 KGHSH and CDR2 LQKENI. Trimming pared 3 bases from V and 3 bases from J, leaving 10 bases between. This CDR3 has 14 residues. This CDR3 is CASSPRDLTDTQYF. The CDR3 bases are TGTGCCAGCTCACCCCGGGACTTAACAGATACGCAGTATTTT.

The chain joins TRBV5-1 to TRBJ2-2; D gene unclear. V was pared by 4 bases and J by 3 bases, with 10 bases between. The CDR3 runs 14 residues. The germline gives CDR1 SGHRS, CDR2 YFSETQ. DNA of the CDR3: TGCGCCAGCAGCAGTAATGGCTACACCGGGGAGCTGTTTTTT. Its protein product is CASSSNGYTGELFF.

The chain links TRBV7-9 to TRBJ2-7; 12 bases are a match to TRBD1. J gave up 7 bases and V 1 base, and 8 bases lay outside the gene matches. This CDR3 is 16 amino acids long. In germline, CDR1 is SEHNR, CDR2 FQNEAQ (reference sequence). This CDR3 reads CASSLGGGTGGDEQYF. CDR3 DNA sequence: TGTGCCAGCAGCTTAGGCGGGGGGACAGGGGGCGATGAGCAGTACTTC.

The V and J genes are TRBV25-1 and TRBJ1-3; D gene unclear. Trimming removed 2 bases at V and 0 bases at J, with 5 bases between. Germline-derived CDR1 and CDR2 are MGHDK and SYGVNS. This CDR3 has 14 amino acids. The CDR3, as DNA: TGTGCCAGCAGTGAAGCCGGCTCTGGAAACACCATATATTTT. Amino acid sequence: CASSEAGSGNTIYF.